What follows is one T cell receptor (beta chain) and its context. Profiled with immunoSEQ multiplex PCR; TCRdb holds only in-frame clones, not every one. The sample consists of around 270,000 clones, 70% to 85% of them appearing once. These data come from a study of blood T cell repertoires in COVID-19. Source material: peripheral blood. The TCR sequence derives from a human donor with COVID-19, enrolled during active disease. The donor label of this sample is uncertain.

The chain's CDR3 is CASRRDSSNTGELFF. CDR3 sequence (DNA): TGTGCCAGCAGGCGGGACAGTTCTAACACCGGGGAGCTGTTTTTT. The chain links TRBV6-5 to TRBJ2-2; D possibly corresponds to TRBD1 (7 bases). The CDR3 loop spans 15 amino acids. The V end was cut by 6 bases, the J end by 2 bases, with 13 bases between. Germline values: CDR1 MNHEY, CDR2 SVGAGI.